This is a list of T cell receptor beta chains from one sample in a study of blood T cells in healthy people across ages. TCRdb called the 5' RACE reads again in MiXCR, with one record for every CDR3 protein. The table includes over 500,000 distinct CDR3 sequences, about 29% detected once. The same sample was also used in a study of T cells of mothers and their children.

Sequences were obtained from blood. These receptors were collected from a boy aged 2 to 10 in good health. Both conserved end residues are part of each CDR3. D genes are given only for firm matches. The size entry is marked missing in some rows and otherwise reads once, few, many or a size class.

v_gene,abundance,d_gene,j_gene,CDR3aa,CDR3nt
TRBV6-6,.,.,TRBJ2-1,CASRPSGQHNEQFF,TGTGCCAGCAGGCCCAGCGGGCAACACAATGAGCAGTTCTTC
TRBV5-1,.,TRBD1,TRBJ1-1,CASSLDVTGGLAFF,TGCGCCAGCAGCTTGGATGTCACAGGGGGCTTAGCTTTCTTT
TRBV30,few,.,TRBJ2-3,CAWSHSGSPYSTDTQYF,TGTGCCTGGAGTCATTCCGGGAGCCCGTATAGCACAGATACGCAGTATTTT
TRBV24-1,.,TRBD1,TRBJ2-1,CATSEGPGTVSYNEQLF,TGTGCCACCAGTGAGGGTCCCGGGACAGTTAGTTACAATGAGCAGCTCTTC
TRBV7-2,.,.,TRBJ2-3,CASSHRDTQDTQYF,TGTGCCAGCAGCCACCGGGACACCCAGGATACGCAGTATTTT
TRBV15,few,TRBD1,TRBJ2-1,CATSREQGGSDEQLF,TGTGCCACCAGCAGAGAACAGGGGGGTAGCGATGAGCAGCTCTTC
TRBV20-1,.,.,TRBJ1-2,CSAQQRIVSGYTF,TGCAGTGCCCAGCAGAGGATCGTAAGTGGCTACACCTTC
TRBV18,few,TRBD1,TRBJ1-2,CASSPYSRDSKNGYTF,TGTGCCAGCTCACCATATTCCCGGGACAGTAAAAATGGCTACACCTTC
TRBV3-1,once,.,TRBJ2-7,CASSQIPGAWTYEQYF,TGTGCCAGCAGCCAAATTCCGGGGGCCTGGACCTACGAGCAGTACTTC
TRBV19,.,TRBD1,TRBJ2-1,CASSIVGQGAGEQFF,TGTGCCAGTAGTATAGTAGGGCAGGGGGCTGGTGAGCAGTTCTTC
TRBV20-1,.,.,TRBJ2-5,CSGTRTVRETQYF,TGCAGTGGTACTAGGACAGTTCGAGAGACCCAGTACTTC
TRBV7-2,once,TRBD1,TRBJ2-4,CASSLTGTGVAIQYF,TGTGCCAGCAGCTTAACCGGGACAGGGGTCGCAATTCAGTACTTC
TRBV4-2,.,.,TRBJ2-5,CASSQVSQGEETQYF,TGTGCCAGCAGCCAAGTCTCACAGGGTGAGGAGACCCAGTACTTC
TRBV4-1,.,.,TRBJ2-7,CASSQMDRSSYEQYF,TGCGCCAGCAGCCAAATGGACCGGAGCTCCTACGAGCAGTACTTC
TRBV12-3/TRBV12-4,.,.,TRBJ1-1,CASSPGVLNTEAFF,TGTGCCAGCAGTCCTGGGGTCTTGAACACTGAAGCTTTCTTT
TRBV4-3,few,.,TRBJ2-5,CASSPPFRGRQETQYF,TGCGCCAGCAGCCCCCCATTCCGCGGGCGGCAAGAGACCCAGTACTTC
TRBV18,few,TRBD1,TRBJ1-2,CASSPRFTTGRNNYGYTF,TGTGCCAGCTCACCAAGGTTTACGACAGGGCGAAACAACTATGGCTACACCTTC
TRBV7-9,.,.,TRBJ2-5,CASSPTGGRVGAQYF,TGTGCCAGCAGCCCAACAGGTGGTAGGGTTGGGGCCCAGTACTTC
TRBV7-9,.,TRBD2,TRBJ2-4,CASSLGALEGTSGIAKNIQYF,TGTGCCAGCAGCTTAGGGGCCCTCGAAGGGACTAGCGGGATAGCCAAAAACATTCAGTACTTC
TRBV2,.,TRBD2,TRBJ2-4,CASSPRGRGLLNIQYF,TGTGCCAGCAGTCCCCGGGGGAGGGGATTATTAAACATTCAGTACTTC
TRBV12-3/TRBV12-4,.,TRBD1,TRBJ1-3,CASSRARGQGLNTIYF,TGTGCCAGCAGTCGCGCCCGCGGACAGGGTTTAAACACCATATATTTT
TRBV5-1,.,.,TRBJ2-1,CASKGPDLYNEQFF,TGCGCCAGCAAAGGACCGGATCTATACAATGAGCAGTTCTTC
TRBV29-1,.,TRBD1,TRBJ2-1,CSVRTRDSRFSSYNGQFF,TGCAGCGTGAGGACCCGGGACAGCCGCTTTAGCTCCTACAATGGGCAGTTCTTC
TRBV29-1,.,.,TRBJ2-3,CSVGLAVTDTQYF,TGCAGCGTTGGTCTTGCGGTCACAGATACGCAGTATTTT
TRBV6-5,many,TRBD1,TRBJ1-2,CASSSGTVPFPNYGYTF,TGTGCCAGCAGTTCCGGGACAGTACCTTTTCCAAACTATGGCTACACCTTC
TRBV5-1,.,TRBD1,TRBJ1-3,CASSKTDRAGSGNTIYF,TGCGCCAGCAGCAAAACAGACAGGGCAGGCTCTGGAAACACCATATATTTT
TRBV19,.,.,TRBJ2-1,CASSIGHYNEQFF,TGTGCCAGTAGTATCGGCCATTACAATGAGCAGTTCTTC
TRBV6-6,.,.,TRBJ2-2,CASTRGTFTGELFF,TGTGCCAGCACCAGGGGCACCTTCACCGGGGAGCTGTTTTTT
TRBV6-5,.,.,TRBJ1-4,CASSLRGLGEKLFF,TGTGCCAGCAGTCTAAGGGGGTTAGGGGAAAAACTGTTTTTT
TRBV6-5,many,TRBD1,TRBJ2-7,CASSPGQGGYEQYF,TGTGCCAGCAGTCCGGGACAGGGGGGATACGAGCAGTACTTC
TRBV29-1,few,.,TRBJ2-1,CSVVRTVGIEQFF,TGCAGCGTTGTGAGGACCGTGGGGATTGAGCAGTTCTTC
TRBV6-1,few,.,TRBJ1-3,CASSEVPGQKYF,TGTGCCAGCAGTGAAGTGCCAGGGCAGAAATATTTT
TRBV7-9,many,.,TRBJ2-7,CASSLGGGFAYEQYF,TGTGCCAGCAGCTTAGGGGGGGGCTTTGCCTACGAGCAGTACTTC
TRBV19,.,.,TRBJ1-2,CASSIGLFRDDYTF,TGTGCCAGTAGTATCGGATTGTTCCGAGATGACTACACCTTC
TRBV20-1,.,.,TRBJ2-1,CSARGKPSSYNEQFF,TGCAGTGCTAGAGGGAAGCCTAGCTCCTACAATGAGCAGTTCTTC
TRBV7-9,.,.,TRBJ1-2,CASSELVAGRNGYTF,TGTGCCAGCAGCGAATTGGTAGCCGGGAGGAATGGCTACACCTTC
TRBV14,.,.,TRBJ1-2,CASSQASGQFYGYTF,TGTGCCAGCAGCCAAGCAAGTGGCCAATTCTATGGCTACACCTTC
TRBV7-9,few,.,TRBJ1-2,CASSSGTRVSYGYTF,TGTGCCAGCAGCTCCGGGACTCGAGTCAGCTATGGCTACACCTTC
TRBV12-3/TRBV12-4,few,.,TRBJ2-7,CASRLGALSYEQYF,TGTGCCAGCAGACTCGGGGCCCTCTCCTACGAGCAGTACTTC
TRBV5-1,.,.,TRBJ1-1,CASSVLGNTEAFF,TGCGCCAGCAGCGTACTGGGGAACACTGAAGCTTTCTTT
TRBV29-1,few,.,TRBJ1-2,CSVRQPNYGYTF,TGCAGCGTTCGACAGCCTAACTATGGCTACACCTTC
TRBV6-2/TRBV6-3,.,TRBD2,TRBJ2-5,CASSYGLAGGGETQYF,TGTGCCAGCAGTTATGGGCTAGCGGGGGGTGGAGAGACCCAGTACTTC
TRBV7-9,.,TRBD2,TRBJ2-1,CASSTSGTVDEQFF,TGTGCCAGCAGCACAAGCGGGACGGTCGATGAGCAGTTCTTC
TRBV7-9,.,.,TRBJ2-2,CASSPKGLRNTGELFF,TGTGCCAGCAGCCCGAAGGGCCTCCGAAACACCGGGGAGCTGTTTTTT
TRBV7-2,.,.,TRBJ1-4,CASSTPGNGKLFF,TGTGCCAGCAGCACCCCAGGGAACGGAAAACTGTTTTTT
TRBV2,many,.,TRBJ1-2,CASSPPGGYGYTF,TGTGCCAGCAGTCCCCCCGGGGGCTATGGCTACACCTTC
TRBV29-1,few,TRBD1,TRBJ2-7,CSVQGQSESYEQYF,TGCAGCGTCCAGGGACAGAGCGAATCCTACGAGCAGTACTTC
TRBV3-1,few,.,TRBJ1-1,CASSQGTGLSAFF,TGTGCCAGCAGCCAAGGTACAGGCCTGTCGGCTTTCTTT
TRBV20-1,few,TRBD2,TRBJ2-7,CSATIEGLAGDYEQYF,TGCAGTGCTACAATTGAGGGACTAGCGGGGGATTACGAGCAGTACTTC
TRBV10-3,.,.,TRBJ2-5,CAISESGTQETQYF,TGTGCCATCAGTGAGTCCGGGACACAAGAGACCCAGTACTTC
TRBV20-1,.,TRBD1,TRBJ1-5,CSARGDRGRDNSNQPQHF,TGCAGTGCTAGAGGGGACAGGGGGCGGGATAATAGCAATCAGCCCCAGCATTTT
TRBV30,few,TRBD1,TRBJ2-3,CAWSLTRGLNTQYF,TGTGCCTGGAGTCTTACCAGGGGGCTAAATACGCAGTATTTT
TRBV11-2,.,TRBD2,TRBJ2-5,CASSLGQGLGGETQYF,TGTGCCAGCAGCCTTGGCCAAGGACTAGGCGGAGAGACCCAGTACTTC